The sequence of this TCR beta chain was determined in a study of Graves' ophthalmopathy and Graves' hyperthyroidism (dated by TCRdb to the late 2010s). Regarding the research as a whole: Peripheral blood was collected at initial diagnosis, prior to any treatment. The study used TCR beta repertoire signatures to distinguish Graves' ophthalmopathy from Graves' hyperthyroidism and to predict progression to ophthalmopathy. In total, over 130 blood samples were TCR-sequenced: approximately 42 ophthalmopathy, 80 or so hyperthyroidism and some 17 hyperthyroidism-to-ophthalmopathy patients. To explore V-J signatures that separate ophthalmopathy from hyperthyroidism, a discovery set of about a hundred patients was enrolled, consisting of more than 40 with ophthalmopathy and about 60 with stable hyperthyroidism. For independent validation, a separate cohort was made up of 18 to 20 hyperthyroidism patients plus 17 patients who later progressed from hyperthyroidism to ophthalmopathy. In over 5 hyperthyroidism patients, the T-cell repertoire of thyroid tissue was compared with the T-cell repertoire of blood. Once sampling was done, hyperthyroidism patients were given methimazole at a starting dose of 30 mg daily, while ophthalmopathy patients were given high-dose intravenous methylprednisolone. The roughly 94 discovery patients were randomly split 7:3 into training and test sets. Summary of the overall study and its limitations: In validation, the model predicted ophthalmopathy progression with about 64% sensitivity and roughly 78% specificity; fewer than 15 predicted patients were CT-confirmed with GO in a median of approximately 6.5 months. Sample size was not predetermined statistically, and investigators were not blinded to group allocation. Ophthalmopathy was separated from stable hyperthyroidism by the 13-signature model with just under 90% sensitivity and 81.08% specificity in cross-validation and with 80%/75% in the test set. Among expanded thyroid clonotypes with frequency above 0.001, most also showed up in blood, which suggests that blood repertoires may reflect the thyroid immune response.

Hyperthyroidism was defined as stable when no progression to ophthalmopathy occurred within 18 months of follow-up. Hyperthyroidism patients were newly diagnosed, were aged 18 to 65 years, and had a disease duration under 2 months. Patients with other autoimmune diseases, uncontrolled infections, pregnancy or lactation were excluded from the study. Clinical symptoms, serum thyroxine, TRAb, thyroid ultrasound and orbital computed tomography were used for diagnosis. Ficoll-Paque density gradient centrifugation was used to isolate PBMCs from about 10 ml of fresh peripheral blood. Trizol reagent was used to extract the total RNA, and its quality was then checked on an Agilent 2100 Bioanalyzer. CDR1 and CDR2 (MNHEY, SVGEGT) derive from the germline V gene. V was cut back by 4 bases and J by 3 bases, leaving a gap of 13 bases between them. Reading from cysteine to phenylalanine, the CDR3 counts 14 amino acids. Only the CDR3 DNA is retained, 42 bases long and in frame from the first base.

For repertoire sequencing, TCR beta CDR3 regions were amplified from RNA transcripts. A first-round RT-PCR used HTBI primers with the Qiagen OneStep RT-PCR kit, followed by a second-round multiplex PCR, size selection and purification. Libraries were sequenced on an Illumina HiSeq2000 using paired-end 100 bp reads. The source study handled its data this way. SOAPnuke was used to process the reads, removing any read that contained adapters or uncalled bases, had a mean Phred below 15, or lacked an exact match to the constant primer or identifier. High-quality paired reads were merged with COPE v1.2.5. Each unique nucleotide sequence was defined as a clonotype, and clonotypes were aligned to IMGT TRB V, D and J references with MiTCR v1.1. The analysis was limited to V-J combinations with a frequency above 0.0001, which together covered 99.2% of the repertoires. For each V-J combination, a TCR clonal expansion and chaos score was defined as the ratio of F50 clonal expansion to chaos observed in the TCRdist matrix. Welch's t-statistics and random forest were used to narrow the features down to about twelve V-J combinations, which were then fed into a naive Bayes classifier. The Morisita-Horn index was used to measure how similar the thyroid and blood repertoires were. Clones were called with MiXCR by TCRdb after fastp trimmed the public reads at Q25, and only in-frame beta chains were retained. When rows share a CDR3 protein, they turn into one entry using the most common DNA and genes. These V and J calls rely on TCRdb rather than the paper's analysis. Counted in this sample were about 400,000 distinct CDR3 sequences; 15% of them appeared once. Around 6.6% of the sample is in the top ten clones.

This clonotype was picked up a small number of times. The clone's antigen remains unknown. Base qualities were left out, and no much larger clone turns up one base away. Material for sequencing was peripheral blood. Recombination connected TRBV6-2 or TRBV6-3 to TRBJ2-7; TRBD2 is a possible D gene, resting on 6 matching bases. The sequence came from a woman aged 18-29 years with stable Graves' hyperthyroidism. Donor details come from another sample of the same person, matched by shared clones. This receptor carries the CDR3 CASSSGGGLYEQYF. At the DNA level, the sequence is TGTGCCAGCAGTTCCGGGGGAGGACTCTACGAGCAGTACTTC.